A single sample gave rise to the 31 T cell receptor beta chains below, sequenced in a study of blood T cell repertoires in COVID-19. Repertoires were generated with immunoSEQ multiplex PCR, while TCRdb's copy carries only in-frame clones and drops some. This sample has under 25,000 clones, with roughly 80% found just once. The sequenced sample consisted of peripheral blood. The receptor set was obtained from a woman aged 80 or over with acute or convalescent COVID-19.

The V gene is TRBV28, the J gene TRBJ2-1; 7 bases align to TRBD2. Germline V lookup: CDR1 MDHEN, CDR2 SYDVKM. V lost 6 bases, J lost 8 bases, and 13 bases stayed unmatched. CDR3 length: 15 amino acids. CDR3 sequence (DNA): TGTGCCAGCAGGCCCTCTGACGGGAGGCCGGATGAGCAGTTCTTC. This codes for CASRPSDGRPDEQFF.

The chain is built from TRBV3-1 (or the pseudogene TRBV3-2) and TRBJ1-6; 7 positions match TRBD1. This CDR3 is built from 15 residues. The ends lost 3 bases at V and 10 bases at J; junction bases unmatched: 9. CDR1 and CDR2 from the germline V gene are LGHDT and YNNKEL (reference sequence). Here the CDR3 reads CASSHGQAERSPLHF. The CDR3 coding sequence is TGTGCCAGCAGCCACGGACAGGCCGAGCGATCACCCCTCCACTTT.

CDR3 in amino acids: CASSLSGTDTQYF. Here the CDR3 DNA reads TGTGCCAGTAGCCTTAGCGGCACAGATACGCAGTATTTT. The chain couples TRBV19 to TRBJ2-3, with a tentative D call TRBD2 (5 bases). The germline V and J ends were trimmed by 6 bases and 1 base, with 8 bases remaining between them. CDR1 is LNHDA, CDR2 SQIVND, per germline (reference sequence). CDR3 length: 13 residues.

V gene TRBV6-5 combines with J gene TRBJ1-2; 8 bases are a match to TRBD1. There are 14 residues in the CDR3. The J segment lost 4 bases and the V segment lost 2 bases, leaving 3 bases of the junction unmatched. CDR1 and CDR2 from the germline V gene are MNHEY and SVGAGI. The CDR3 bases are TGTGCCAGCAGTTACGCCGGACAGGGCTATGGCTACACCTTC. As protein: CASSYAGQGYGYTF.

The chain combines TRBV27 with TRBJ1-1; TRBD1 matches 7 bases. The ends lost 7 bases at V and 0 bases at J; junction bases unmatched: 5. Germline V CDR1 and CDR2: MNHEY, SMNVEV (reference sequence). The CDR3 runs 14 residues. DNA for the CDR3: TGTGCCAGCACTTCGACAGGGATGAACACTGAAGCTTTCTTT. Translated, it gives CASTSTGMNTEAFF.

For the CDR3, the DNA is TGCGCCAGCAGTGAGTCGTGGACAGGGAACACTGAAGCTTTCTTT. Translation: CASSESWTGNTEAFF. V usage is TRBV10-2 and J usage is TRBJ1-1; 7 nucleotides line up with TRBD1. CDR1 and CDR2 (germline): WSHSY, SAAADI. J lost 1 base, V lost 0 bases, and 2 bases had no gene match. The CDR3 spans 15 residues.

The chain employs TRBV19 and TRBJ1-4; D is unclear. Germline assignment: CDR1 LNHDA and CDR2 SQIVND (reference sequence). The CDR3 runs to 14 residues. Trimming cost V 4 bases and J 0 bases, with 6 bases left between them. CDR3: CASSSTATNEKLFF. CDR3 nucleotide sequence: TGTGCCAGTAGTAGCACAGCAACTAATGAAAAACTGTTTTTT.

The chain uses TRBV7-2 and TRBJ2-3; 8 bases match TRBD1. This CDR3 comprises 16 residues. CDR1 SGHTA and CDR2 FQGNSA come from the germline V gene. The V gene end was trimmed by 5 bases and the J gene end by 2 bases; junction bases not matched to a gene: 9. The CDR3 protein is CASSLTGQETTDTQYF. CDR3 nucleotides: TGTGCCAGCAGCCTAACGGGACAGGAGACCACAGATACGCAGTATTTT.

CDR3 nucleotide sequence: TGTGCCAGCAGTTCAGGGACAGGGGGACAAGAGACCCAGTACTTC. It encodes CASSSGTGGQETQYF. The chain couples TRBV11-3 to TRBJ2-5; TRBD1 matches 11 bases. The CDR3 extends over 15 amino acids. The J segment lost 2 bases and the V segment lost 6 bases, leaving 5 bases of the junction unmatched. In germline, CDR1 is SGHNT, CDR2 YENEEA.

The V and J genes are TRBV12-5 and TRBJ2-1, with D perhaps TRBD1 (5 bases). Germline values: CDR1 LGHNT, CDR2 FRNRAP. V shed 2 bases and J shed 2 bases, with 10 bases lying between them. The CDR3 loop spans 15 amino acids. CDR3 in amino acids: CASGLSGHPYNEQFF. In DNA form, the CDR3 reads TGTGCTAGTGGTTTGTCTGGACATCCCTACAATGAGCAGTTCTTC.

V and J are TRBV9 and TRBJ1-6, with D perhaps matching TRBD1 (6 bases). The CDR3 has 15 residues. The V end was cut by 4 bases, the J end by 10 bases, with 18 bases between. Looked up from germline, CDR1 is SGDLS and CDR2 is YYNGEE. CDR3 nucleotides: TGTGCCAGCAGCTCAGAGGGGGTTATTGGATCACCCCTCCACTTT. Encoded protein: CASSSEGVIGSPLHF.

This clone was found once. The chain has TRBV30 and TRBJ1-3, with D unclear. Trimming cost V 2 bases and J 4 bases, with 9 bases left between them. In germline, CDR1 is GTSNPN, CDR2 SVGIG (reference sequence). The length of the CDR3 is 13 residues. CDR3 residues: CAWSRGGGNTIYF. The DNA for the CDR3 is TGTGCCTGGAGTCGTGGCGGAGGAAACACCATATATTTT.

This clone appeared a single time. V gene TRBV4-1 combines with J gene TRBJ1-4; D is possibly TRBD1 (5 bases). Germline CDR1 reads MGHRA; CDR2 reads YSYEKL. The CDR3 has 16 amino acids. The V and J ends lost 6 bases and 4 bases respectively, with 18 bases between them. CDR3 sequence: CASSRGMGTLNEKLFF. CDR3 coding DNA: TGCGCCAGCAGTAGGGGAATGGGCACCCTTAATGAAAAACTGTTTTTT.

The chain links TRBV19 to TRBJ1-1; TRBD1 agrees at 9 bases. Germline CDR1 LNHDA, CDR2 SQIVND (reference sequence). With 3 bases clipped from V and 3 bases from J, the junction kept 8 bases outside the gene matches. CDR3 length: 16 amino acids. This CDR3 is CASSMIQGAYDTEAFF. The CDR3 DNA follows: TGTGCCAGTAGTATGATACAGGGGGCGTATGACACTGAAGCTTTCTTT.

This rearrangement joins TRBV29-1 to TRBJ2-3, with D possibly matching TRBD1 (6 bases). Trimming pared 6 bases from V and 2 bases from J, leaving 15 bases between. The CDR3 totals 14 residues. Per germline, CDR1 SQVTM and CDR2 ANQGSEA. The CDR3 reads CSVTDSLITDTQYF. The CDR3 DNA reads TGCAGCGTCACGGACAGCCTTATCACAGATACGCAGTATTTT.

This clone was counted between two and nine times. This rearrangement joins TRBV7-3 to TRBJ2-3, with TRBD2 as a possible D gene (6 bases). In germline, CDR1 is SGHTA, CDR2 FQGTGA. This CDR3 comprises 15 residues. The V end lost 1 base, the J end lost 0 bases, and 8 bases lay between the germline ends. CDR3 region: CASSLSLASTDTQYF. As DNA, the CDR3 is TGTGCCAGCAGCTTAAGTCTAGCGAGCACAGATACGCAGTATTTT.

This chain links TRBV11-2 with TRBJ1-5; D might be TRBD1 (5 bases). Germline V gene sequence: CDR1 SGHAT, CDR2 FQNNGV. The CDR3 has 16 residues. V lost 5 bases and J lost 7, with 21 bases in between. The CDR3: CASSAQGMISWQPQHF. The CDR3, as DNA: TGTGCCAGCAGCGCGCAGGGAATGATTTCGTGGCAGCCCCAGCATTTT.

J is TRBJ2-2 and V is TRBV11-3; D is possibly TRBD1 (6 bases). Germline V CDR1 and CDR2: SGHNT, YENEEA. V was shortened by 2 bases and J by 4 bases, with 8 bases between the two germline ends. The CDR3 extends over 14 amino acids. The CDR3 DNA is TGTGCCAGCAGCTTACAGGGGACCACCGGGGAGCTGTTTTTT. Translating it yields CASSLQGTTGELFF.

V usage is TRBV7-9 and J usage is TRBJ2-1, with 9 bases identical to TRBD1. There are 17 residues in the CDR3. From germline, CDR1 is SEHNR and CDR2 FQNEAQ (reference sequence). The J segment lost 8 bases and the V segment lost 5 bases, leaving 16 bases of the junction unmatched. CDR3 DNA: TGTGCCAGCAGCGTCGGATCCGGGACAGGGTTTTTCGATGAGCAGTTCTTC. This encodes CASSVGSGTGFFDEQFF.

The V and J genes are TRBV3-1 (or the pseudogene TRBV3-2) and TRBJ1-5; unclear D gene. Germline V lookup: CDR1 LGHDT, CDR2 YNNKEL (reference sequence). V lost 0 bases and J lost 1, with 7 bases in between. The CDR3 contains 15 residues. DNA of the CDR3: TGTGCCAGCAGCCAAGAAGCGGTGAGCAATCAGCCCCAGCATTTT. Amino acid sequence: CASSQEAVSNQPQHF.

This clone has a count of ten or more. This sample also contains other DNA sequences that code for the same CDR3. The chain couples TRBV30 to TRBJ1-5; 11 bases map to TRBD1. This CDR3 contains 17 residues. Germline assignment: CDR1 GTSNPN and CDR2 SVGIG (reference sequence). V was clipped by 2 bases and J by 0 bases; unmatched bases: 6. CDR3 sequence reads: CAWSRGTGGYSNQPQHF. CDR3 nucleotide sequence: TGTGCCTGGAGTCGGGGGACAGGGGGATATAGCAATCAGCCCCAGCATTTT. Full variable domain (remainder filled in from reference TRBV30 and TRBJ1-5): SQTIHQWPATLVQPVGSPLSLECTVEGTSNPNLYWYRQAAGRGLQLLFYSVGIGQISSEVPQNLSASRPQDRQFILSSKKLLLSDSGFYLCAWSRGTGGYSNQPQHFGDGTRLSIL.

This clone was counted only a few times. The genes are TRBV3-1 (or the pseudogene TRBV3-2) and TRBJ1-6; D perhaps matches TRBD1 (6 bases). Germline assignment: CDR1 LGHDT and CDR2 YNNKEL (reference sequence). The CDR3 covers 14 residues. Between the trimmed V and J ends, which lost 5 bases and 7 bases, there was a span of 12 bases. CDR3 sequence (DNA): TGTGCCAGCAGCTTGGACAGAGGAAATTCACCCCTCCACTTT. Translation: CASSLDRGNSPLHF.

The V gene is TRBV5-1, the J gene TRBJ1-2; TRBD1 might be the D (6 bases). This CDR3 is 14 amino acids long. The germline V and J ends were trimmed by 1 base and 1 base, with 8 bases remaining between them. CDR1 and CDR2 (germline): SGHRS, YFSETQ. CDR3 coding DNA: TGCGCCAGCAGCTTGCGGGACAATAACTATGGCTACACCTTC. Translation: CASSLRDNNYGYTF.

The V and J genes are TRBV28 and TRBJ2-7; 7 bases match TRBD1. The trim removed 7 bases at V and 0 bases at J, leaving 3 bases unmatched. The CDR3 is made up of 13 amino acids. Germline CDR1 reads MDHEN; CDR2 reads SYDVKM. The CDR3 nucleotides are TGTGCCAGCAACACAGGGGCCTCCTACGAGCAGTACTTC. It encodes CASNTGASYEQYF.

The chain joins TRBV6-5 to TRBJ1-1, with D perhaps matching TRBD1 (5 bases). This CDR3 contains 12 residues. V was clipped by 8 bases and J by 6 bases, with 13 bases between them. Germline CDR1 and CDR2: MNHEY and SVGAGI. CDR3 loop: CASGGSTSEAFF. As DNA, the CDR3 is TGTGCCAGCGGGGGGTCTACGTCTGAAGCTTTCTTT.

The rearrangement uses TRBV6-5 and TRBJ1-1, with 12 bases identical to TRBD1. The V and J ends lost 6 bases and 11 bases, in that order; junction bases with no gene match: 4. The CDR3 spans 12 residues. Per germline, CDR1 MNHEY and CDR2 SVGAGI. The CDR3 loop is CASRRDRGQAFF. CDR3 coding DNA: TGTGCCAGCAGGCGGGACAGGGGGCAGGCTTTCTTT.

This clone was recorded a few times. The CDR3 nucleotides are TGTGCCAGCAGCCCACAGGGGCCCTATCAGCCCCAGCATTTT. It codes for CASSPQGPYQPQHF. The V gene is TRBV7-2, the J gene TRBJ1-5, with 7 bases identical to TRBD1. The CDR3 is 14 residues long. CDR1 is SGHTA, CDR2 FQGNSA, per germline. The ends lost 5 bases at V and 5 bases at J; junction bases unmatched: 6.

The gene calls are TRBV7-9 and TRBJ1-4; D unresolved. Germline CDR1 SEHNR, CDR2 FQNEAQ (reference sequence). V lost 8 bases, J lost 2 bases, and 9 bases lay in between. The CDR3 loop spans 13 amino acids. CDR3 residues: CASGRGTNEKLFF. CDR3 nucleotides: TGTGCCAGCGGTCGTGGCACTAATGAAAAACTGTTTTTT.

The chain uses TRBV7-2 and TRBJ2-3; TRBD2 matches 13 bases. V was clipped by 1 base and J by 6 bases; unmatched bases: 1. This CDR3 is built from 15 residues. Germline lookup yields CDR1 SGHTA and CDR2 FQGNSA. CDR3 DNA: TGTGCCAGCAGCTTAGTGACTAGCGGGGGGGATACGCAGTATTTT. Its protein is CASSLVTSGGDTQYF.

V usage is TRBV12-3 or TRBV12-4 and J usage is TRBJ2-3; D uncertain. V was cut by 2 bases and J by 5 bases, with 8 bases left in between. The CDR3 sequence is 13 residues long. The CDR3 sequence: CASSLTPRDTQYF. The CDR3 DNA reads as TGTGCCAGCAGTTTAACCCCGCGAGATACGCAGTATTTT.

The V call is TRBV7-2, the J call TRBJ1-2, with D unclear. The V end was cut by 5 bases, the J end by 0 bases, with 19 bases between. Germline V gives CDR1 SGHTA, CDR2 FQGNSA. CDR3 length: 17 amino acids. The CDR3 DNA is TGTGCCAGCAGCCCGACGGACTCGTTTACCTCTAACTATGGCTACACCTTC. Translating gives CASSPTDSFTSNYGYTF. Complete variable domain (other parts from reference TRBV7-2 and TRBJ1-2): GAGVSQSPSNKVTEKGKDVELRCDPISGHTALYWYRQSLGQGLEFLIYFQGNSAPDKSGLPSDRFSAERTGGSVSTLTIQRTQQEDSAVYLCASSPTDSFTSNYGYTFGSGTRLTVV.